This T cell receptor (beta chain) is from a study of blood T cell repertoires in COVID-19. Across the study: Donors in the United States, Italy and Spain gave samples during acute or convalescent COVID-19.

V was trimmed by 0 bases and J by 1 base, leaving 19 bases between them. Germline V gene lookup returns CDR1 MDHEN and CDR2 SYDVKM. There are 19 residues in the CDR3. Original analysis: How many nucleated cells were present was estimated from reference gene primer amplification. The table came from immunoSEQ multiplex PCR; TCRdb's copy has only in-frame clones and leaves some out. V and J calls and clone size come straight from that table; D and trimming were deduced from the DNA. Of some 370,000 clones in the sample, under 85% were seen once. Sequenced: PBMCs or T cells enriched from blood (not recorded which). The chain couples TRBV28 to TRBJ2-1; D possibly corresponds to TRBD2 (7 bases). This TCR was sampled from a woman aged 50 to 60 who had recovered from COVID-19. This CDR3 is CASSLWGKGGGSSYNEQFF. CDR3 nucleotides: TGTGCCAGCAGTTTATGGGGAAAAGGGGGGGGATCTTCCTACAATGAGCAGTTCTTC.